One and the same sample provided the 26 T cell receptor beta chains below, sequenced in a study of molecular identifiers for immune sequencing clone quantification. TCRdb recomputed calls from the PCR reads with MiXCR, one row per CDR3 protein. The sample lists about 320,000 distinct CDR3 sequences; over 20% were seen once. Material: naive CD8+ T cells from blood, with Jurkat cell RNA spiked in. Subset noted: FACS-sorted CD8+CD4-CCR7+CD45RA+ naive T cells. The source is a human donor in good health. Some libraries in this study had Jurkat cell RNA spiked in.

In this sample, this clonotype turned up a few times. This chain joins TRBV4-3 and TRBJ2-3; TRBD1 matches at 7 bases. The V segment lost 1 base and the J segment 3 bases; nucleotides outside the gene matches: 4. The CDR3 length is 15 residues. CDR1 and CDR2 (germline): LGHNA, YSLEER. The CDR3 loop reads CASSQVEQGTDTQYF. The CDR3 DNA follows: TGCGCCAGCAGCCAAGTAGAACAGGGGACAGATACGCAGTATTTT.

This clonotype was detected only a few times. CDR3 region: CASSSFAGSYEQYF. CDR3 nucleotide sequence: TGTGCCAGCAGCTCATTTGCCGGGAGCTACGAGCAGTACTTC. The chain combines TRBV7-8 with TRBJ2-7, with TRBD2 as a possible D gene (6 bases). Germline V gene lookup returns CDR1 SGHVS and CDR2 FQNEAQ. CDR3 length: 14 amino acids. V lost 4 bases and J lost 3, with 13 bases in between.

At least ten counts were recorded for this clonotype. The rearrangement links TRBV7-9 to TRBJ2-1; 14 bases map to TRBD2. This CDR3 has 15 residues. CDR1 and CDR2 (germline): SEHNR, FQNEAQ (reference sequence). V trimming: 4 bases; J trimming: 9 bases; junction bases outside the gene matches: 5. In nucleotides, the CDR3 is TGTGCCAGCAGCTGGGGACTAGCGGGAGTTGGTGAGCAGTTCTTC. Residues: CASSWGLAGVGEQFF.

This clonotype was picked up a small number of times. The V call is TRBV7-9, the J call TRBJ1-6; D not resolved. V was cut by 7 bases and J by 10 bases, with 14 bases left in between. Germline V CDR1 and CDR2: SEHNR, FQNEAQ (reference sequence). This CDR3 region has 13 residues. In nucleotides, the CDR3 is TGTGCCAGCACCGGCCTCACCGGGTCACCCCTCCACTTT. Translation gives CASTGLTGSPLHF.

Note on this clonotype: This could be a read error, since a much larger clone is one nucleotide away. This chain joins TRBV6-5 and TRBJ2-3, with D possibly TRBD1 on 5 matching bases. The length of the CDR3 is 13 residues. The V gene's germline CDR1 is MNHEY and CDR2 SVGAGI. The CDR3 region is CASSYAETDTQCF. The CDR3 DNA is TGTGCCAGCAGTTACGCGGAGACAGATACGCAGTGTTTT.

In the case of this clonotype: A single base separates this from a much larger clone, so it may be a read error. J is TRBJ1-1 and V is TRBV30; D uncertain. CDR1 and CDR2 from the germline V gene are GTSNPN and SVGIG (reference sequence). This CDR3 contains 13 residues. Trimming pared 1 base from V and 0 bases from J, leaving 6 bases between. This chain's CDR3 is CAWSAFLNTEAFF. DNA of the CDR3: TGTGCCTGGAGTGCATTCCTGAACACTGAAGCTTTCTTT.

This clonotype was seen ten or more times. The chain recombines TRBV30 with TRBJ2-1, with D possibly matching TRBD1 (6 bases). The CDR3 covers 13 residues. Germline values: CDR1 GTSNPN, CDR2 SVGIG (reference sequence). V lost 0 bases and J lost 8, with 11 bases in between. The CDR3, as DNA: TGTGCCTGGAGTGTAGGGGGAACATATGAGCAGTTCTTC. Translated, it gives CAWSVGGTYEQFF.

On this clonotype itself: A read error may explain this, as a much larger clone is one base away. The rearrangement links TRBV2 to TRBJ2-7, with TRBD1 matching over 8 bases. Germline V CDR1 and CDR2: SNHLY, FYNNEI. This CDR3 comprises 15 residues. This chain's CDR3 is CASSEAGQASYEQHF. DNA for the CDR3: TGTGCCAGCAGTGAAGCGGGACAGGCCTCCTACGAGCAGCACTTC.

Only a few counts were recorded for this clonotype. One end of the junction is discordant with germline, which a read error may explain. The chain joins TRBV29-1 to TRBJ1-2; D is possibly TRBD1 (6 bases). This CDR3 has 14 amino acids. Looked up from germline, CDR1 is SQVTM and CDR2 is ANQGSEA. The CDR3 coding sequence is TGCGGCGTTGATTTGGGGGGGCAAGGCTATGGCTACACCTTC. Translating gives CGVDLGGQGYGYTF.

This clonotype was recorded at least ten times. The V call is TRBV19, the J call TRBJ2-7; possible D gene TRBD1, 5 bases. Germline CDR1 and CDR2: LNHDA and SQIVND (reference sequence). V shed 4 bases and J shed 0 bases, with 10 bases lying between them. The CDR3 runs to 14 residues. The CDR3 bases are TGTGCCAGTAGTACCCAGGACAACTCCTACGAGCAGTACTTC. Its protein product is CASSTQDNSYEQYF.

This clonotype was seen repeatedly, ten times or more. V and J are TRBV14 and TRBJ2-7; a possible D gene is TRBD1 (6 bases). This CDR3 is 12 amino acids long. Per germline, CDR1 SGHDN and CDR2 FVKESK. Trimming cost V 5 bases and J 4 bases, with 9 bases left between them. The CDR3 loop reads CASSNTGYEQYF. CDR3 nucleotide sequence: TGTGCCAGCAGCAACACAGGGTACGAGCAGTACTTC.

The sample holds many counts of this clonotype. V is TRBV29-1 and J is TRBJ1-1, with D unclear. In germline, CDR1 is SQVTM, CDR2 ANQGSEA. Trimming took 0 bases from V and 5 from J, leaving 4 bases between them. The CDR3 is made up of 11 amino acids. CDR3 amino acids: CSVEDLTEAFF. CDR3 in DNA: TGCAGCGTTGAAGATCTTACTGAAGCTTTCTTT.

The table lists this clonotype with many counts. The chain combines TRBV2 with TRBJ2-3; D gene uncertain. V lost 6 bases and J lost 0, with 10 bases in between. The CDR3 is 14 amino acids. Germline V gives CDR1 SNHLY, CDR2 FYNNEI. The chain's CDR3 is CASSDLSSTDTQYF. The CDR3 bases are TGTGCCAGCAGCGATCTTTCTAGCACAGATACGCAGTATTTT.

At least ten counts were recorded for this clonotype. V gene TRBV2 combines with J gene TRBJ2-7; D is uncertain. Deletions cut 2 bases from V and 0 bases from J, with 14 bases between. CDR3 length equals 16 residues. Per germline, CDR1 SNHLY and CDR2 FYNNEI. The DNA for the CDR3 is TGTGCCAGCAGTGAACGACCCAGCGAGCTCTCCTACGAGCAGTACTTC. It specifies CASSERPSELSYEQYF.

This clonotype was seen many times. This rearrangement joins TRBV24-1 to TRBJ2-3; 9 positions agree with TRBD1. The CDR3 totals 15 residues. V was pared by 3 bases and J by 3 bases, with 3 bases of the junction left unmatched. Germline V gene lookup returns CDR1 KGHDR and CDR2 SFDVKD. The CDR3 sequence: CATSDPGQGTDTQYF. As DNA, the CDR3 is TGTGCCACCAGTGATCCTGGACAGGGGACAGATACGCAGTATTTT.

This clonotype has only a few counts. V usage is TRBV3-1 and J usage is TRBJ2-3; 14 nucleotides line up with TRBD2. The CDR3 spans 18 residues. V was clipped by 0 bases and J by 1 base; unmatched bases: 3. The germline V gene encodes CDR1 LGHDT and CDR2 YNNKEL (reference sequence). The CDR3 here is CASSQERGLAGGTDTQYF. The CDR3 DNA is TGTGCCAGCAGCCAAGAAAGGGGACTAGCGGGGGGCACAGATACGCAGTATTTT.

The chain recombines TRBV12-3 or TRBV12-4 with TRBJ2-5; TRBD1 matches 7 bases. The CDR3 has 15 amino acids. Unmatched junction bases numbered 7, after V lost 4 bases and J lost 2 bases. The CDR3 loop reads CASSSMVDRQETQYF. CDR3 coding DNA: TGTGCCAGCAGTTCCATGGTGGACAGGCAAGAGACCCAGTACTTC.

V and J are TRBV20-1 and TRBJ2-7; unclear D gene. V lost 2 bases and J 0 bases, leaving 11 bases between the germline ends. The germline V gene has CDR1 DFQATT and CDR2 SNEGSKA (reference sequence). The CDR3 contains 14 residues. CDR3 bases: TGCAGTGCTAGAAGCTTCCTGAGCTCCTACGAGCAGTACTTC. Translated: CSARSFLSSYEQYF.

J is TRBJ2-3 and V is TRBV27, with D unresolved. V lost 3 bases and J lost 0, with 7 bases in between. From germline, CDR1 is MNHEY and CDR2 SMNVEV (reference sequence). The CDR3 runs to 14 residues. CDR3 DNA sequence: TGTGCCAGCAGTTTCTTCCACAGCACAGATACGCAGTATTTT. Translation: CASSFFHSTDTQYF.

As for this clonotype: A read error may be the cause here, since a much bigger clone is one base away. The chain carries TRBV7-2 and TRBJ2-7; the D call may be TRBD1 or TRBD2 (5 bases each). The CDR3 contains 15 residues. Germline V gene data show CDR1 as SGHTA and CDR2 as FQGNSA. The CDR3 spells CAGSPTTRGSYEQYF. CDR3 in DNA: TGTGCCGGCAGCCCTACAACGAGGGGCTCCTACGAGCAGTACTTC.

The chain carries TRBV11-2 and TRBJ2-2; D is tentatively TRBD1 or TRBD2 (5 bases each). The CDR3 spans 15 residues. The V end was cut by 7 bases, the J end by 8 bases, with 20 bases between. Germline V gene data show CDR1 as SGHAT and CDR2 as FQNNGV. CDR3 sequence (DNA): TGTGCCAGCACCCATCTAGCCGACAGCACTGGGGAGCTGTTTTTT. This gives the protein CASTHLADSTGELFF.

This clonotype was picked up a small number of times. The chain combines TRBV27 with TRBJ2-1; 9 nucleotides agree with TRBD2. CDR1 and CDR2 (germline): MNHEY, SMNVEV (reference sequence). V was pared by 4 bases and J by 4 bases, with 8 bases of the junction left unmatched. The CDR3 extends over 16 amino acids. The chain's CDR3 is CASSSPLAGPYNEQFF. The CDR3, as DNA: TGTGCCAGCAGTTCCCCTCTAGCGGGACCTTACAATGAGCAGTTCTTC.

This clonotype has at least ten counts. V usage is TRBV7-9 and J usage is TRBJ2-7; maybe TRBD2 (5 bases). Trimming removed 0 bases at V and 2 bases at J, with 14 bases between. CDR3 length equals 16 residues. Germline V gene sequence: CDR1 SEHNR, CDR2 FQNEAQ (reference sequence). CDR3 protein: CASSLAVGELAYEQYF. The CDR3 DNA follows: TGTGCCAGCAGCTTAGCCGTCGGGGAGTTGGCCTACGAGCAGTACTTC.

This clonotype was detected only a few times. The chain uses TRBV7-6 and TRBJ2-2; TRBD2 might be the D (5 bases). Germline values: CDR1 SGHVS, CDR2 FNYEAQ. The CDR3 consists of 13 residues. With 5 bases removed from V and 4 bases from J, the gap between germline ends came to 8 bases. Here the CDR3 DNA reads TGTGCCAGCAGCCATAGCGTCACCGGGGAGCTGTTTTTT. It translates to CASSHSVTGELFF.

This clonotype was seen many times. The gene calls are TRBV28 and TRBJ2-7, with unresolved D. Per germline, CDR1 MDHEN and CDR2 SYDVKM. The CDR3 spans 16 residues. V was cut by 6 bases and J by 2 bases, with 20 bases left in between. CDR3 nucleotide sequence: TGTGCCAGCAGCCAACCTCGGGCCCAACACACCTACGAGCAGTACTTC. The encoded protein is CASSQPRAQHTYEQYF.

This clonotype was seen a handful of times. CDR3 DNA sequence: TGTGCCAGCAGTTACAGCGGCAGGGCCTCCTCTGGGGCCAACGTCCTGACTTTC. Translated: CASSYSGRASSGANVLTF. This chain joins TRBV6-6 and TRBJ2-6; either TRBD1 or TRBD2 may fit D (5 bases each). Trimming took 2 bases from V and 0 from J, leaving 14 bases between them. The CDR3 contains 18 residues. Germline lookup yields CDR1 MNHNY and CDR2 SVGAGI (reference sequence).